This T cell receptor beta chain was obtained from a study of regulatory T cells in long-lasting Graves disease. The V end lost 3 bases, the J end lost 2 bases, and 7 bases lay between the germline ends. The CDR3 is made up of 13 amino acids. Germline CDR1 is MNHEY and CDR2 is SMNVEV (reference sequence). Indicated time point: newly diagnosed GD, antithyroid drugs for less than 3 months. Following extraction of RNA from PBMCs, that RNA was used to make the TCR library. This clonotype came up many times. Arm-PCR of CDR3 regions and iRepertoire HTBI primers were the basis on which TCR beta libraries were built. TCRdb re-derived calls from the multiplex PCR reads in MiXCR, one entry per CDR3 protein. The sample holds about 420,000 distinct CDR3 sequences, over 15% seen once. The same data also went into a second study, on T cells in Graves' hyperthyroidism and ophthalmopathy. That report notes: For Graves' hyperthyroidism to be stable, ophthalmopathy could not progress within 18 months. Patients were aged 18 to 65, had disease duration under 2 months, and had newly diagnosed hyperthyroidism.

The rearrangement uses TRBV27 and TRBJ1-1; D gene uncertain. The material was peripheral blood mononuclear cells (PBMCs), obtained at new diagnosis, from a patient treated with antithyroid drugs. The TCR originated in a woman under 30 with Graves disease. This chain's CDR3 is CASSFSPNTEAFF. The DNA of the CDR3 is TGTGCCAGCAGTTTTAGTCCCAACACTGAAGCTTTCTTT.